The clone carrying this T cell receptor (beta chain) appeared many times. What it recognizes is unknown. One entry per CDR3 protein results from TCRdb running MiXCR on the reads. The sample lists a few hundred thousand distinct CDR3 sequences, around 40% seen once, with 48% in the top ten. These data are taken from a study of T cell repertoires in cytomegalovirus infection. Findings and caveats of the study: The ex vivo response was dominated by HLA-C-restricted CMV-specific TCR beta clonotypes.

The sample was cultured PBMCs, taken from culture after CMV antigen stimulation. This sequence was found in a human donor in good health (CMV status not recorded). Some clones in this sample may be carry-over from other donors' samples.

CDR3 nucleotides: TGTGCCAGCAGCTTAGGAGGCGAATCGAATACGCAGTATTTT. Translating gives CASSLGGESNTQYF. The chain carries TRBV7-2 and TRBJ2-3; D is unclear. The CDR3 contains 14 residues. The V gene's germline CDR1 is SGHTA and CDR2 FQGNSA. Trimming stripped 1 base from V and 7 bases from J, with 12 bases between.